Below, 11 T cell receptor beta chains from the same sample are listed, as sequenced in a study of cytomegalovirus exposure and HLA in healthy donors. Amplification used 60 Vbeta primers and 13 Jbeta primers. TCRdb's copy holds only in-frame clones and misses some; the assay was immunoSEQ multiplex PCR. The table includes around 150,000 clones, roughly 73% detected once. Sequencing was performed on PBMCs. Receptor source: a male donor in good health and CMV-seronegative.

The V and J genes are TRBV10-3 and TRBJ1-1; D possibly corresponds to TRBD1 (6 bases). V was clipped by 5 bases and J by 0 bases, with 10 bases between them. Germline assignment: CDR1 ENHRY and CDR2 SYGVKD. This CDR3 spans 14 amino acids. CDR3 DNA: TGTGCCATCAGTCAGGACAGTCTGAACACTGAAGCTTTCTTT. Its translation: CAISQDSLNTEAFF.

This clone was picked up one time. The CDR3: CASKPESNQPQHF. CDR3 nucleotide sequence: TGTGCCAGCAAGCCGGAGAGCAATCAGCCCCAGCATTTT. The genes are TRBV2 and TRBJ1-5; D not resolved. CDR1 and CDR2 (germline): SNHLY, FYNNEI. The V gene lost 7 bases and the J gene lost 1 base, with 8 bases spanning the gap. This CDR3 spans 13 amino acids.

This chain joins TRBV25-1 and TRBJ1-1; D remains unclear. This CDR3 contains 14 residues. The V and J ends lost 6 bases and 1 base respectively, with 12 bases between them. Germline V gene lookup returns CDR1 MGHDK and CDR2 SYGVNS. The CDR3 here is CASSPSYENTEAFF. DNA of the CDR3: TGTGCCAGCAGCCCTTCCTACGAGAACACTGAAGCTTTCTTT.

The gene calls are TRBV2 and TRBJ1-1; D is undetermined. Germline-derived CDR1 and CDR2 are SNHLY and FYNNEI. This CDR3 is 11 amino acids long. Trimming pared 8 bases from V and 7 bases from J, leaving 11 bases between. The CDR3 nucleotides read TGTGCCAGCGGCGTGACACATGAAGCTTTCTTT. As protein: CASGVTHEAFF.

The CDR3 nucleotides are TGCGCCAGCAGCTTGGGTCCTAGCGGGGAGGTAACAGATACGCAGTATTTT. As protein: CASSLGPSGEVTDTQYF. V usage is TRBV5-1 and J usage is TRBJ2-3; 9 positions match TRBD2. Germline CDR1 SGHRS, CDR2 YFSETQ. The ends lost 0 bases at V and 3 bases at J; junction bases unmatched: 8. The CDR3 consists of 17 residues.

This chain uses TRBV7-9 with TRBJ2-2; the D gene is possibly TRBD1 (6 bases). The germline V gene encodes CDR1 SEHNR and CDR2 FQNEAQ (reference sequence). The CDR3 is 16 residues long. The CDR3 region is CSLHLQGRENTGELFF. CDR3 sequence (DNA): TGTTCCTTACACCTACAGGGCCGGGAGAACACCGGGGAGCTGTTTTTT.

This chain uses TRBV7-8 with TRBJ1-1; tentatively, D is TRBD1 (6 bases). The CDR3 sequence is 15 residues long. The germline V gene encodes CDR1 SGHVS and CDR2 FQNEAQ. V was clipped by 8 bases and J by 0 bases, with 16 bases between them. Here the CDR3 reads CASGRSGQLNTEAFF. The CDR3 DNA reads TGTGCCAGCGGGCGATCAGGACAGTTGAACACTGAAGCTTTCTTT.

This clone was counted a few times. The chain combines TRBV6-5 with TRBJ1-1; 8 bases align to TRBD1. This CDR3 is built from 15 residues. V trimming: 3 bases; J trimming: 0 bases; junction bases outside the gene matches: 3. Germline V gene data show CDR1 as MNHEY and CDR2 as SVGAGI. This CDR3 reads CASSYDRGMNTEAFF. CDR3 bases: TGTGCCAGCAGTTATGACAGGGGCATGAACACTGAAGCTTTCTTT.

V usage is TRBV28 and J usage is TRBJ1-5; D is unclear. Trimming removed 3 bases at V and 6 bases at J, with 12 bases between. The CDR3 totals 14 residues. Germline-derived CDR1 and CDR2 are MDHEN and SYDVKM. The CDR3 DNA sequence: TGTGCCAGCAGTTTTAAGGGAGTGACTCAGCCCCAGCATTTT. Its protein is CASSFKGVTQPQHF.

The DNA of the CDR3 is TGTGCCAGCTCACCACCTAGCGGGAGCTCCTACGAGCAGTACTTC. Protein product: CASSPPSGSSYEQYF. V and J are TRBV18 and TRBJ2-7, with TRBD2 identical over 9 bases. Germline loops: CDR1 KGHSH, CDR2 LQKENI. The CDR3 extends over 15 amino acids. V shed 0 bases, J shed 0 bases, and the junction held 0 bases outside the gene matches.

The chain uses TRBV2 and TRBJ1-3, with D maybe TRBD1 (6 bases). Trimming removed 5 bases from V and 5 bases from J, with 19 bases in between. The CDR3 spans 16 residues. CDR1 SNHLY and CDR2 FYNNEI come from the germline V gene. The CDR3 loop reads CASSQIMTGDRNTIYF. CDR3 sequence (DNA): TGTGCCAGCAGTCAGATTATGACAGGCGATAGAAACACCATATATTTT.